These 18 T cell receptor beta chains were all obtained from the same sample, sequenced in a study of blood T cell repertoires in COVID-19. Assay: immunoSEQ multiplex PCR; the TCRdb copy retains only in-frame clones and omits some. Here the sample spans 65,000 to 70,000 clones, approximately 83% being singletons. Sequencing was done on a sample of peripheral blood. The origin of the receptors is a man aged 35-49 years with COVID-19, enrolled during active disease.

The gene calls are TRBV9 and TRBJ2-5; 11 bases fit TRBD1. With 0 bases clipped from V and 4 bases from J, the junction kept 8 bases outside the gene matches. Germline CDR1 reads SGDLS; CDR2 reads YYNGEE. The CDR3 is made up of 17 amino acids. The CDR3 spells CASSVAGQGAMLETQYF. The CDR3 coding sequence is TGTGCCAGCAGCGTAGCTGGACAGGGGGCGATGTTAGAGACCCAGTACTTC.

The V gene is TRBV28, the J gene TRBJ2-2; 8 nucleotides line up with TRBD1. Trimming took 3 bases from V and 5 from J; bases not matched to a gene: 2. The CDR3 extends over 14 amino acids. The germline CDR1 and CDR2 sequences are MDHEN and SYDVKM. In nucleotides, the CDR3 is TGTGCCAGCAGTTTGCACAGGGGGACCGGGGAGCTGTTTTTT. Protein sequence: CASSLHRGTGELFF.

This clone was detected once. V and J are TRBV5-1 and TRBJ2-2; 12 nucleotides align to TRBD1. The CDR3 extends over 15 amino acids. Trimming at V came to 5 bases and at J to 5 bases, leaving 4 bases not matched to a gene. Germline-derived CDR1 and CDR2 are SGHRS and YFSETQ. This CDR3 is CASSRDRGQTGELFF. CDR3 DNA: TGCGCCAGCAGTCGGGACAGGGGGCAGACCGGGGAGCTGTTTTTT.

This chain connects TRBV9 to TRBJ2-1, with 11 bases aligning to TRBD2. This CDR3 is built from 17 residues. Losses at the gene ends were 3 bases for V and 4 bases for J; bases not matched to a gene: 9. CDR1 SGDLS and CDR2 YYNGEE come from the germline V gene. CDR3 protein: CASSARPGLAEYNEQFF. CDR3 bases: TGTGCCAGCAGCGCACGTCCGGGACTAGCGGAATACAATGAGCAGTTCTTC.

V usage is TRBV19 and J usage is TRBJ1-4; D might be TRBD1 (6 bases). Germline lookup yields CDR1 LNHDA and CDR2 SQIVND (reference sequence). Trimming cost V 6 bases and J 4 bases, with 15 bases left between them. This CDR3 has 15 residues. CDR3 in DNA: TGTGCCAGTAGGGACCGGGACACCATTAATGAAAAACTGTTTTTT. Amino acids: CASRDRDTINEKLFF.

The genes are TRBV3-1 (or the pseudogene TRBV3-2) and TRBJ2-7; TRBD2 matches at 14 bases. After removal of 4 bases from V and 0 bases from J, the junction contained 2 bases not matched to a gene. The CDR3 sequence is 16 residues long. The germline gives CDR1 LGHDT, CDR2 YNNKEL (reference sequence). The CDR3 spells CASSPGLAGGSYEQYF. CDR3 DNA: TGTGCCAGCAGCCCCGGACTAGCGGGGGGCTCCTACGAGCAGTACTTC.

This clone has only a few counts. As DNA, the CDR3 is TGTGCCAGCAGTTCCCCGGTTAGCAATCAGCCCCAGCATTTT. As protein: CASSSPVSNQPQHF. This chain connects TRBV28 to TRBJ1-5; no clear D gene. V dropped 4 bases and J dropped 0 bases, with 7 bases sitting between them. The V gene's germline CDR1 is MDHEN and CDR2 SYDVKM. The CDR3 has 14 amino acids. The variable domain in full, completed from reference TRBV28 and TRBJ1-5, reads DVKVTQSSRYLVKRTGEKVFLECVQDMDHENMFWYRQDPGLGLRLIYFSYDVKMKEKGDIPEGYSVSREKKERFSLILESASTNQTSMYLCASSSPVSNQPQHFGDGTRLSIL.

This chain joins TRBV28 and TRBJ1-2; TRBD1 matches at 9 bases. The V and J ends lost 3 bases and 0 bases, in that order; junction bases with no gene match: 2. Germline CDR1 MDHEN, CDR2 SYDVKM. CDR3 length: 15 amino acids. CDR3 residues: CASSLWTGANYGYTF. CDR3 nucleotide sequence: TGTGCCAGCAGTTTGTGGACAGGGGCTAACTATGGCTACACCTTC.

This chain joins TRBV5-1 and TRBJ1-2; D remains unclear. Trimming took 4 bases from V and 1 from J, leaving 14 bases between them. The CDR3 consists of 15 residues. The germline V gene encodes CDR1 SGHRS and CDR2 YFSETQ. CDR3 nucleotides: TGCGCCAGCAGCCAGACGGGAAATAGTAACTATGGCTACACCTTC. Amino acid sequence: CASSQTGNSNYGYTF.

V gene TRBV27 combines with J gene TRBJ2-7; possibly TRBD1 for D (6 bases). The CDR3 sequence is 15 residues long. CDR1 is MNHEY, CDR2 SMNVEV, per germline (reference sequence). Trimming pared 2 bases from V and 2 bases from J, leaving 13 bases between. CDR3 protein: CASSLGAGATYEQYF. DNA for the CDR3: TGTGCCAGCAGTTTAGGGGCAGGGGCAACCTACGAGCAGTACTTC.

The table lists this clone with a count of one. The J gene is TRBJ2-5, the V gene TRBV7-6; D is possibly TRBD1 (5 bases). The V and J ends lost 1 base and 3 bases respectively, with 6 bases between them. CDR1 SGHVS and CDR2 FNYEAQ come from the germline V gene. The CDR3 consists of 13 residues. CDR3 DNA sequence: TGTGCCAGCAGCTTAGGACAGAAAGAGACCCAGTACTTC. Translating gives CASSLGQKETQYF.

The CDR3 loop reads CASREEGQGADEQFF. For the CDR3, the DNA is TGCGCCAGCAGGGAGGAGGGACAGGGGGCCGATGAGCAGTTCTTC. This chain links TRBV5-1 with TRBJ2-1, with 12 bases lining up with TRBD1. Trimming cost V 5 bases and J 8 bases; bases outside gene matches: 8. Germline V gives CDR1 SGHRS, CDR2 YFSETQ. The CDR3 spans 15 residues. Supplemented by reference TRBV5-1 and TRBJ2-1, the full variable domain reads KAGVTQTPRYLIKTRGQQVTLSCSPISGHRSVSWYQQTPGQGLQFLFEYFSETQRNKGNFPGRFSGRQFSNSRSEMNVSTLELGDSALYLCASREEGQGADEQFFGPGTRLTVL.

The rearrangement links TRBV6-5 to TRBJ1-2; D unresolved. Germline CDR1 MNHEY, CDR2 SVGAGI. Trimming shortened V by 2 bases and J by 8 bases, and 12 bases separated the two germline ends. The CDR3 length is 13 residues. Written as DNA, the CDR3 is TGTGCCAGCAGTTACCAGGAAGGTACGGGCTACACCTTC. Translation: CASSYQEGTGYTF.

The rearrangement links TRBV28 to TRBJ1-1, with TRBD1 matching over 8 bases. The CDR3 has 13 residues. Germline assignment: CDR1 MDHEN and CDR2 SYDVKM. V trimming: 5 bases; J trimming: 13 bases; junction bases outside the gene matches: 12. The CDR3 DNA reads TGTGCCAGCAGTCCAGGACAGGGTCCTAGGTGTTTCTTT. It translates to CASSPGQGPRCFF.

The chain joins TRBV6-4 to TRBJ2-3, with a possible D match to TRBD1 (5 bases). From germline, CDR1 is MRHNA and CDR2 SNTAGT. The CDR3 spans 13 residues. V lost 2 bases, J lost 4 bases, and 7 bases lay in between. The CDR3: CASSDRGADTQYF. Here the CDR3 DNA reads TGTGCCAGCAGTGACAGGGGCGCAGATACGCAGTATTTT.

This clone occurred a few times. V usage is TRBV30 and J usage is TRBJ1-1; possibly TRBD1 for D (6 bases). Trimming took off 6 bases at V and 0 bases at J, with 11 bases between the two ends. This CDR3 spans 13 amino acids. From germline, CDR1 is GTSNPN and CDR2 SVGIG (reference sequence). The CDR3 protein is CACTDRMNTEAFF. In DNA form, the CDR3 reads TGTGCCTGTACGGACAGAATGAACACTGAAGCTTTCTTT.

DNA of the CDR3: TGTGCCAGCAGCTTGGACGGGGGGTCCAATGAGCAGTTCTTC. It encodes CASSLDGGSNEQFF. V is TRBV5-5 and J is TRBJ2-1; 7 bases are shared with TRBD2. Germline V gene sequence: CDR1 SGHKS, CDR2 YYEKEE (reference sequence). V was pared by 0 bases and J by 6 bases, with 3 bases of the junction left unmatched. This CDR3 comprises 14 residues.

The gene calls are TRBV2 and TRBJ2-7, with 7 nucleotides matching TRBD2. The trim removed 7 bases at V and 11 bases at J, leaving 11 bases unmatched. Germline V gene data show CDR1 as SNHLY and CDR2 as FYNNEI. The CDR3 consists of 12 residues. Here the CDR3 DNA reads TGTGCCAGCAAAAGCGGCGGGGGTGAGGAGTACTTC. Amino acid sequence: CASKSGGGEEYF.